This T cell receptor (beta chain) was recorded in a study of control samples from healthy donors and cancer patients. Clones were read by immunoSEQ multiplex PCR, and TCRdb kept only the in-frame ones, dropping some. The repertoire holds tens of thousands of clones, with about 94% as singletons. CDR3 length: 14 amino acids. With 0 bases removed from V and 4 bases from J, the gap between germline ends came to 9 bases. Germline CDR1 is SGHDN and CDR2 is FVKESK. The rearrangement joins TRBV14 to TRBJ1-2, with D hard to call. The sample taken for sequencing was blood. The clonotype comes from a woman in her twenties or thirties in good health. This CDR3 reads CASSQDLAGYGYTF. The CDR3 DNA is TGTGCCAGCAGCCAAGATCTGGCGGGCTATGGCTACACCTTC.